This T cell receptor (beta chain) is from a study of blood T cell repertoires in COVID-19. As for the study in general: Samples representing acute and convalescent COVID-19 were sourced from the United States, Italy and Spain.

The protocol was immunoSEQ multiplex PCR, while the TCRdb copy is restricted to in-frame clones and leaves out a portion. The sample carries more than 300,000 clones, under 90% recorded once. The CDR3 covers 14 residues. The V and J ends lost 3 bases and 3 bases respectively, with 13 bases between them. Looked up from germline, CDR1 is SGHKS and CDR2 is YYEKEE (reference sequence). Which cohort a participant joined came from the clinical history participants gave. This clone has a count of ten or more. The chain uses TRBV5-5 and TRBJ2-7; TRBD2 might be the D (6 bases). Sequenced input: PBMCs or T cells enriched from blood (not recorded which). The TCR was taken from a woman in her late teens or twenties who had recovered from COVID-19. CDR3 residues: CASSSGVQIYEQYF. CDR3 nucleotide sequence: TGTGCCAGCAGCTCGGGGGTGCAAATCTACGAGCAGTACTTC. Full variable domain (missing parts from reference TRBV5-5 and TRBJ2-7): DAGVTQSPTHLIKTRGQQVTLRCSPISGHKSVSWYQQVLGQGPQFIFQYYEKEERGRGNFPDRFSARQFPNYSSELNVNALLLGDSALYLCASSSGVQIYEQYFGPGTRLTVT.